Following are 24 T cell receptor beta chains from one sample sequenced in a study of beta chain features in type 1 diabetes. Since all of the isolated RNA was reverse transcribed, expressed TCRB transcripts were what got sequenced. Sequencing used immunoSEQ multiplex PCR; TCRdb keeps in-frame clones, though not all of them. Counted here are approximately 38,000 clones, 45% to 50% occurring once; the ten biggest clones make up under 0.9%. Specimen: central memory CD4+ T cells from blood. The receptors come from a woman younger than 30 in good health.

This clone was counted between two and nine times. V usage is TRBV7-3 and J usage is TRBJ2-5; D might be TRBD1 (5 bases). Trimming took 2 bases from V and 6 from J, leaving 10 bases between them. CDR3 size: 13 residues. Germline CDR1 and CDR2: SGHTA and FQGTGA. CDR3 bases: TGTGCCAGCAGCTTAGAGTCAGGGAAGACCCAGTACTTC. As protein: CASSLESGKTQYF.

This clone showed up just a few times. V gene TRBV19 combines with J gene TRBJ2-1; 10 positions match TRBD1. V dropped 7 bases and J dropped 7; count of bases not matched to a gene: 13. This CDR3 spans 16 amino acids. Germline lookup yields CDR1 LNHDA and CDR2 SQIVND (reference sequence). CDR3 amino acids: CASTKRPGTGVNEQFF. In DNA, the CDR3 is TGTGCCAGTACCAAAAGACCCGGGACAGGGGTGAATGAGCAGTTCTTC.

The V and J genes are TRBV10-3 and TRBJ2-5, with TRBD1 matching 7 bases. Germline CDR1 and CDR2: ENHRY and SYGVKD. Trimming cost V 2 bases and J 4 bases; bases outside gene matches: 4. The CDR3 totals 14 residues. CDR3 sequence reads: CAISENRGRETQYF. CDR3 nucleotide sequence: TGTGCCATCAGTGAGAACAGGGGACGAGAGACCCAGTACTTC.

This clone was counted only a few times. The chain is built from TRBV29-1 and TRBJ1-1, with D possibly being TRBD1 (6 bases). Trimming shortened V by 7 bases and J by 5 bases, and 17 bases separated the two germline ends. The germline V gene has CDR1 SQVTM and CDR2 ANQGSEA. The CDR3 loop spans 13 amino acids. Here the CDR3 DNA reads TGCAGCGCCTCACGGACAGAAAGGACTGAAGCTTTCTTT. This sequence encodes CSASRTERTEAFF. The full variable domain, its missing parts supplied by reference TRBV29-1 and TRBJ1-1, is SAVISQKPSRDICQRGTSLTIQCQVDSQVTMMFWYRQQPGQSLTLIATANQGSEATYESGFVIDKFPISRPNLTFSTLTVSNMSPEDSSIYLCSASRTERTEAFFGQGTRLTVV.

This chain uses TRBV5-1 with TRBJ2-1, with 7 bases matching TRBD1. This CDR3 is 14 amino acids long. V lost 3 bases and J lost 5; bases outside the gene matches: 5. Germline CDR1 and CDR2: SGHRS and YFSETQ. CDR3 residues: CASSSTGTDNEQFF. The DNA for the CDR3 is TGCGCCAGCAGCTCCACGGGGACAGACAATGAGCAGTTCTTC. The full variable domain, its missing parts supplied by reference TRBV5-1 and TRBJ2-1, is KAGVTQTPRYLIKTRGQQVTLSCSPISGHRSVSWYQQTPGQGLQFLFEYFSETQRNKGNFPGRFSGRQFSNSRSEMNVSTLELGDSALYLCASSSTGTDNEQFFGPGTRLTVL.

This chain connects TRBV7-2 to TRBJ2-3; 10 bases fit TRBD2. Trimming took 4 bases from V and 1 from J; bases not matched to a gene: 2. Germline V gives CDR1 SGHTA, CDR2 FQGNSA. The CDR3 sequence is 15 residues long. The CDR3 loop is CASSSAGGGTDTQYF. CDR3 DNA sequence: TGTGCCAGCAGCTCAGCGGGGGGGGGCACAGATACGCAGTATTTT.

The CDR3 region is CASSHRDRDNEQFF. CDR3 DNA: TGTGCCAGCAGCCACCGGGACAGGGACAATGAGCAGTTCTTC. The rearrangement uses TRBV4-2 and TRBJ2-1, with TRBD1 identical over 9 bases. Germline V gives CDR1 LGHNA, CDR2 YNFKEQ. The junction had 2 bases not matched to a gene; V was cut back by 3 bases and J by 5 bases. The CDR3 has 14 amino acids.

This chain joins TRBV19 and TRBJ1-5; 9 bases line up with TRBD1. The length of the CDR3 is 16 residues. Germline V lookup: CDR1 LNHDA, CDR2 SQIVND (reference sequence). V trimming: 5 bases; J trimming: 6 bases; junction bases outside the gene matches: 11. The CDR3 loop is CASSSRDRVRGQPQHF. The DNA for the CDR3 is TGTGCCAGTAGTTCCCGGGACAGGGTCCGTGGTCAGCCCCAGCATTTT.

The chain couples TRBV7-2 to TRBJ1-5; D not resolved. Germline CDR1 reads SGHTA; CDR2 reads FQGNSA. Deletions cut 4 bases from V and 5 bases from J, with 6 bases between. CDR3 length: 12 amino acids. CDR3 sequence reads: CASSWGDQPQHF. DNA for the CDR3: TGTGCCAGCAGCTGGGGAGATCAGCCCCAGCATTTT.

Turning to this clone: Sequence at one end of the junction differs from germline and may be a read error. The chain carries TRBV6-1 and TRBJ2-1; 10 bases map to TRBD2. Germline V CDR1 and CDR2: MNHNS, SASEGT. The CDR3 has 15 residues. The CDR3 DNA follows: TGTGCCAGCAGTGGGAGCGGGAGGGCCTTCGATGAGCAGCTCTTC. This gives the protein CASSGSGRAFDEQLF.

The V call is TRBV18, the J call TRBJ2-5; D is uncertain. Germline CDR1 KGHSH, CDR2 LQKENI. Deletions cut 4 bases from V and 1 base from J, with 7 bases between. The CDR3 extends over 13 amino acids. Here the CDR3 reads CASSLPSQETQYF. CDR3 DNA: TGTGCCAGCTCACTTCCGTCCCAAGAGACCCAGTACTTC.

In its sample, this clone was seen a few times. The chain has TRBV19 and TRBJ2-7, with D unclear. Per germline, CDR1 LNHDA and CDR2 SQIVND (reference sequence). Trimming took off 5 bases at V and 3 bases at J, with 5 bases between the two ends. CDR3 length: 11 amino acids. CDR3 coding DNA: TGTGCCAGTAGTTCAGGCTACGAGCAGTACTTC. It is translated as CASSSGYEQYF.

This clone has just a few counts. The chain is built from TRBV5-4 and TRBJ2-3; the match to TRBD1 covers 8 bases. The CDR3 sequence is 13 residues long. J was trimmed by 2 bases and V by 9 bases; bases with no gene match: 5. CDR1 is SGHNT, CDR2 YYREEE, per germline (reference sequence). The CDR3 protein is CATQDRVTDTQYF. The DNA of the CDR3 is TGTGCCACCCAGGACAGGGTCACAGATACGCAGTATTTT.

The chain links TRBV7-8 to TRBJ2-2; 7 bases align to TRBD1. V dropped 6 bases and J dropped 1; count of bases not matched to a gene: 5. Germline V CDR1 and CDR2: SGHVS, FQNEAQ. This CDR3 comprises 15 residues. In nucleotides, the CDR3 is TGTGCCAGCAGTCGCCGGGACAGGAACACCGGGGAGCTGTTTTTT. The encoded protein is CASSRRDRNTGELFF.

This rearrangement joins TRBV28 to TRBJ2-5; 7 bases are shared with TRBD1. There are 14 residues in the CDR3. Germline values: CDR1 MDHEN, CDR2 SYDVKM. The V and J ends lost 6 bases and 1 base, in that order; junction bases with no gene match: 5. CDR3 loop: CASRRRTGQETQYF. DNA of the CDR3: TGTGCCAGCAGGCGGAGGACAGGCCAAGAGACCCAGTACTTC.

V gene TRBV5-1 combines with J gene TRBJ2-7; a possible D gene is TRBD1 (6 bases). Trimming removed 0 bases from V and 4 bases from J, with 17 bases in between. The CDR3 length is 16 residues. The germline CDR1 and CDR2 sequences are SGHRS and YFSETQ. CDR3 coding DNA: TGCGCCAGCAGCTTGGTGTTTGGGGGCGCACGGTACGAGCAGTACTTC. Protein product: CASSLVFGGARYEQYF.

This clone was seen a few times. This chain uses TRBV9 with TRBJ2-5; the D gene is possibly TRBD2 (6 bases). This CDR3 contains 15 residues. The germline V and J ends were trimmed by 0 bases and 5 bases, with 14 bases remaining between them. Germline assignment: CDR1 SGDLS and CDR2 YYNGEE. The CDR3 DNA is TGTGCCAGCAGCGTAGGACTGAATGCGGGGGAGACCCAGTACTTC. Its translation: CASSVGLNAGETQYF.

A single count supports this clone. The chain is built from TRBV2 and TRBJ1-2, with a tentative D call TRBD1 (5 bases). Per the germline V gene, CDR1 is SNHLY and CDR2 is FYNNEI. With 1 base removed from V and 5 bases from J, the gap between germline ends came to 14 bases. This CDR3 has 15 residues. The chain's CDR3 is CASSEEFDSRYGYTF. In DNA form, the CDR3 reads TGTGCCAGCAGTGAAGAGTTCGACAGTCGGTATGGCTACACCTTC.

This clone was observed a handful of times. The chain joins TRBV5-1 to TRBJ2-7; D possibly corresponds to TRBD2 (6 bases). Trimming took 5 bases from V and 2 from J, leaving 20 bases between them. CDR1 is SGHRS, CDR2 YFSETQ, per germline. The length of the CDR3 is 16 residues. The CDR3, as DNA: TGCGCCAGCAGTTTGAGGGAGATGACGGGAGCCTACGAGCAGTACTTC. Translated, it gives CASSLREMTGAYEQYF.

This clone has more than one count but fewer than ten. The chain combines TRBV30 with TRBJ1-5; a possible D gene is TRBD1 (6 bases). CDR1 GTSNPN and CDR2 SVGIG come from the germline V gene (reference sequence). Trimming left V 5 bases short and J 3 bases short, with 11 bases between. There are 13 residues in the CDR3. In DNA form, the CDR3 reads TGTGCCTGGGCGGACAGCCACAATCAGCCCCAGCATTTT. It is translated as CAWADSHNQPQHF.

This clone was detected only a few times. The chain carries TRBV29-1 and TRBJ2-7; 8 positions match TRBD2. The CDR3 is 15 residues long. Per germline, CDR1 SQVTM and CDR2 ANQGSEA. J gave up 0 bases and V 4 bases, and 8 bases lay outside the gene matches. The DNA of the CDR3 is TGCAGCGTTGCCCTTAGCGGGGATTCCTCCTACGAGCAGTACTTC. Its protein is CSVALSGDSSYEQYF.

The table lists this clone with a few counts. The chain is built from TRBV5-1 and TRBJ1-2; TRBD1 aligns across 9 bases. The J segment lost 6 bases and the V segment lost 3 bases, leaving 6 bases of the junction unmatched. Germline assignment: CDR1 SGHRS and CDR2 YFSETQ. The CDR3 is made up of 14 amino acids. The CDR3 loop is CASSSSGTGNGYTF. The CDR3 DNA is TGCGCCAGCAGCTCATCCGGGACAGGGAATGGCTACACCTTC.

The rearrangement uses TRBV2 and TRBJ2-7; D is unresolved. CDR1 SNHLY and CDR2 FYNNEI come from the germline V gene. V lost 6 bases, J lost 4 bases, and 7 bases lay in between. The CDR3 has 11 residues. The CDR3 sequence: CASRGEYEQYF. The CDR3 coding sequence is TGTGCCAGCAGGGGCGAGTACGAGCAGTACTTC.

The CDR3 reads CASSFLQSDGYTF. The CDR3 coding sequence is TGTGCCAGCAGCTTCTTACAGTCCGATGGCTACACCTTC. The chain employs TRBV7-6 and TRBJ1-2; D uncertain. The germline V gene has CDR1 SGHVS and CDR2 FNYEAQ. CDR3 length: 13 amino acids. V lost 3 bases and J lost 6, with 11 bases in between.